This is a list of T cell receptor beta chains from one sample in a study of blood T cell repertoires in COVID-19. The assay was immunoSEQ multiplex PCR, and TCRdb's table has in-frame clones only and misses some. The sample holds approximately 310,000 clones, 85% seen once. Input material: PBMCs or T cells enriched from blood (not recorded which). These receptor sequences come from a woman in her twenties or thirties who had been exposed to COVID-19. The CDR3 runs from the conserved cysteine through the conserved F or W. D genes are given only for firm matches. The size entry is marked missing in some rows and otherwise reads once, few, many or a size class.

J	size	D	V	DNA	CDR3
TRBJ1-2	NA	NA	TRBV5-8	TGTGCCAGCACCCTGATTGTGGCAACGAACTATGGCTACACCTTC	CASTLIVATNYGYTF
TRBJ1-1	NA	NA	TRBV5-6	TGTGCCAGCAGGACAAAGTTGAACACTGAAGCTTTCTTT	CASRTKLNTEAFF
TRBJ2-5	NA	TRBD1	TRBV7-9	TGTGCCAGCAGCTCTGGACAGGGTGGGGAGACCCAGTACTTC	CASSSGQGGETQYF
TRBJ2-3	once	NA	TRBV6-5	TGTGCCAGCAGACGGGTGAGGGTCACAGATACGCAGTATTTT	CASRRVRVTDTQYF
TRBJ2-5	NA	TRBD1	TRBV10-3	TGTGCCATCAGTTTGGGACAGGGGGTCGAGACCCAGTACTTC	CAISLGQGVETQYF
TRBJ1-1	NA	NA	TRBV28	TGTGCCAGCAGTTTACTAGACAGGCTGAACACTGAAGCTTTCTTT	CASSLLDRLNTEAFF
TRBJ1-1	NA	TRBD1	TRBV4-1	TGCGCCAGCAGCCAAGGGACAGGGGACACTGAAGCTTTCTTT	CASSQGTGDTEAFF
TRBJ1-5	NA	NA	TRBV2	TGTGCCAGTGGAGCCAGGGGCAATCAGCCCCAGCATTTT	CASGARGNQPQHF
TRBJ2-7	NA	TRBD2	TRBV5-4	TGTGCCAGCAGCACAGGACTAGCGGGAGGCTACGAGCAGTACTTC	CASSTGLAGGYEQYF
TRBJ2-2	NA	TRBD2	TRBV28	TGTGCCAGCAGTGGGGGGGAGTTGAACACCGGGGAGCTGTTTTTT	CASSGGELNTGELFF
TRBJ1-6	NA	NA	TRBV5-1	TGCGCCAGCAGCCCCGGGGGGGAAGCCACCCTCCACTTT	CASSPGGEATLHF